Below are 12 T cell receptor beta chains sequenced from a single sample in a study of T cell responses to AZD1222 COVID-19 vaccine. Assay used: immunoSEQ multiplex PCR; TCRdb lists only in-frame clones, some missing. Here the sample spans over 110,000 clones, 90% being singletons. This specimen was peripheral blood, taken 28 days after the second AZD1222 dose. The receptors derive from an adult who received the AZD1222 COVID-19 vaccine.

The chain links TRBV9 to TRBJ1-1; D unclear. Trimming stripped 0 bases from V and 8 bases from J, with 14 bases between. This CDR3 region has 14 residues. The germline V gene encodes CDR1 SGDLS and CDR2 YYNGEE. The CDR3 DNA sequence: TGTGCCAGCAGCGTAGGTAGCCCCAAAGGCGAAGCTTTCTTT. Residues: CASSVGSPKGEAFF.

The chain carries TRBV27 and TRBJ1-5; TRBD1 aligns across 10 bases. V lost 0 bases, J lost 0 bases, and 2 bases stayed unmatched. The CDR3 extends over 17 amino acids. CDR1 and CDR2 (germline): MNHEY, SMNVEV (reference sequence). The CDR3 sequence is CASSLSGQGYSNQPQHF. The CDR3 coding sequence is TGTGCCAGCAGTTTATCGGGACAGGGGTATAGCAATCAGCCCCAGCATTTT.

The chain couples TRBV19 to TRBJ1-2; D gene ambiguous. CDR1 is LNHDA, CDR2 SQIVND, per germline (reference sequence). Between the trimmed V and J ends, which lost 3 bases and 4 bases, there was a span of 21 bases. There are 17 residues in the CDR3. The CDR3 DNA reads as TGTGCCAGTAGTATGTTCGGCGGTGCCACGGCGGCCTATGGCTACACCTTC. This gives the protein CASSMFGGATAAYGYTF.

This clone was observed a handful of times. V gene TRBV28 combines with J gene TRBJ2-4; 13 bases align to TRBD2. Germline CDR1 reads MDHEN; CDR2 reads SYDVKM. CDR3 length: 16 residues. V lost 8 bases, J lost 0 bases, and 4 bases stayed unmatched. The CDR3 reads CASGTSGNQAKNIQYF. The DNA of the CDR3 is TGTGCCAGCGGGACTAGCGGGAACCAAGCCAAAAACATTCAGTACTTC.

The chain employs TRBV2 and TRBJ2-1; D is ambiguous. Trimming removed 1 base at V and 3 bases at J, with 7 bases between. The CDR3 consists of 14 residues. Germline V gives CDR1 SNHLY, CDR2 FYNNEI. CDR3 in DNA: TGTGCCAGCAGTGAAGAGAGAGACTACAATGAGCAGTTCTTC. Translated, it gives CASSEERDYNEQFF.

CDR3 bases: TGTGCCAGCAGCTTCAGACAGGGCCCCGCTAACTATGGCTACACCTTC. Protein product: CASSFRQGPANYGYTF. The chain is built from TRBV7-8 and TRBJ1-2; 7 positions agree with TRBD1. CDR1 SGHVS and CDR2 FQNEAQ come from the germline V gene. With 3 bases clipped from V and 0 bases from J, the junction kept 7 bases outside the gene matches. The length of the CDR3 is 16 residues.

The chain recombines TRBV10-1 with TRBJ1-3, with D possibly TRBD1 on 6 matching bases. The CDR3 is 14 amino acids. Germline lookup yields CDR1 WNHNN and CDR2 SYGVQD (reference sequence). V lost 5 bases and J lost 0, with 8 bases in between. In DNA, the CDR3 is TGCGCCAGCAGTCCGGACAGCTCTGGAAACACCATATATTTT. Translation gives CASSPDSSGNTIYF.

The chain joins TRBV10-1 to TRBJ1-1; D gene uncertain. V was pared by 5 bases and J by 5 bases, with 18 bases between. Germline CDR1 WNHNN, CDR2 SYGVQD (reference sequence). This CDR3 is 15 amino acids long. The DNA of the CDR3 is TGCGCCAGCAGTACGGGGTTTACCGGGCGGACTGAAGCTTTCTTT. Translated, it gives CASSTGFTGRTEAFF.

V and J are TRBV20-1 and TRBJ1-1, with TRBD1 matching over 8 bases. CDR3 length equals 11 residues. From germline, CDR1 is DFQATT and CDR2 SNEGSKA (reference sequence). CDR3 in DNA: TGCAGACCTACAGGGGGCACTGAAGCTTTCTTT. It encodes CRPTGGTEAFF.

The chain combines TRBV20-1 with TRBJ2-5; no clear D. Germline CDR1 and CDR2: DFQATT and SNEGSKA (reference sequence). The V end lost 5 bases, the J end lost 5 bases, and 9 bases lay between the germline ends. There are 11 residues in the CDR3. CDR3 in DNA: TGCAGTGCTCGGACGTTGGAGACCCAGTACTTC. Its translation is CSARTLETQYF.

The rearrangement links TRBV10-3 to TRBJ1-1; no clear D. V lost 0 bases to trimming and J lost 11 bases, with 13 bases between them. Germline V gene data show CDR1 as ENHRY and CDR2 as SYGVKD. The CDR3 loop spans 13 amino acids. The CDR3 loop is CAISESGPPGAFF. Written as DNA, the CDR3 is TGTGCCATCAGTGAGTCGGGCCCTCCTGGGGCTTTCTTT.

The chain has TRBV3-1 (or the pseudogene TRBV3-2) and TRBJ1-1, with TRBD1 as a possible D gene (5 bases). Trimming pared 2 bases from V and 8 bases from J, leaving 9 bases between. The length of the CDR3 is 12 residues. The germline CDR1 and CDR2 sequences are LGHDT and YNNKEL (reference sequence). The CDR3 nucleotides read TGTGCCAGCAGCCAATACGGGGCCGAAGCTTTCTTT. It codes for CASSQYGAEAFF.